The 28 T cell receptor beta chains in this list originate from one sample, sequenced in a study of cytomegalovirus exposure and HLA in healthy donors. The PCR was carried out with 60 Vbeta primers and 13 Jbeta primers. Sequencing used immunoSEQ multiplex PCR; TCRdb keeps in-frame clones, though not all of them. The sample holds about 170,000 clones, approximately 80% seen once. The sequencing sample was made of PBMCs. The source is a male donor in good health and CMV-seronegative.

This clone showed up just once. The chain is built from TRBV4-1 and TRBJ2-3; possibly TRBD2 for D (6 bases). From germline, CDR1 is MGHRA and CDR2 YSYEKL. The CDR3 extends over 14 amino acids. Between the trimmed V and J ends, which lost 4 bases and 2 bases, there was a span of 10 bases. The CDR3 loop is CASSPRDFTDTQYF. CDR3 DNA sequence: TGCGCCAGCAGCCCTCGGGACTTCACAGATACGCAGTATTTT.

In this sample, this clone turned up once. The rearrangement links TRBV19 to TRBJ1-6, with 7 bases lining up with TRBD1. This CDR3 region has 14 residues. CDR1 is LNHDA and CDR2 is SQIVND in the germline V gene (reference sequence). Trimming removed 7 bases from V and 5 bases from J; junction bases left unmatched: 5. CDR3 loop: CASTQGQNNSPLHF. The DNA for the CDR3 is TGTGCCAGTACCCAGGGACAGAATAATTCACCCCTCCACTTT. The whole variable domain, remainder taken from reference TRBV19 and TRBJ1-6, is DGGITQSPKYLFRKEGQNVTLSCEQNLNHDAMYWYRQDPGQGLRLIYYSQIVNDFQKGDIAEGYSVSREKKESFPLTVTSAQKNPTAFYLCASTQGQNNSPLHFGNGTRLTVT.

The J gene is TRBJ2-7, the V gene TRBV28; 7 bases are shared with TRBD2. In germline, CDR1 is MDHEN, CDR2 SYDVKM. There are 12 residues in the CDR3. V lost 10 bases, J lost 3 bases, and 6 bases stayed unmatched. The CDR3 loop reads CATQTSIYEQYF. CDR3 sequence (DNA): TGTGCCACCCAGACTAGCATCTACGAGCAGTACTTC.

This clone was counted a single time. V and J are TRBV28 and TRBJ1-1; 10 bases match TRBD1. Germline CDR1 and CDR2: MDHEN and SYDVKM. V lost 2 bases to trimming and J lost 5 bases; unmatched junction nucleotides: 11. This CDR3 contains 17 residues. CDR3 sequence (DNA): TGTGCCAGCAGTTTAACGACAGGGGGCTGGTCTGGGACTGAAGCTTTCTTT. Translated: CASSLTTGGWSGTEAFF. The full variable domain, in which reference TRBV28 and TRBJ1-1 provide the parts outside the CDR3, is DVKVTQSSRYLVKRTGEKVFLECVQDMDHENMFWYRQDPGLGLRLIYFSYDVKMKEKGDIPEGYSVSREKKERFSLILESASTNQTSMYLCASSLTTGGWSGTEAFFGQGTRLTVV.

V gene TRBV5-4 combines with J gene TRBJ1-2; D unresolved. Trimming pared 4 bases from V and 5 bases from J, leaving 15 bases between. The CDR3 runs 14 residues. From germline, CDR1 is SGHNT and CDR2 YYREEE (reference sequence). The CDR3 region is CASSPGVDRYGYTF. CDR3 coding DNA: TGTGCCAGCAGCCCCGGGGTCGATAGGTATGGCTACACCTTC.

This clone was recorded once. The DNA of the CDR3 is TGTGCCAGCAGCCCCCAGGGCAGAGCCTACGAGCAGTACTTC. It encodes CASSPQGRAYEQYF. The V call is TRBV28, the J call TRBJ2-7; TRBD1 is a possible D gene (5 bases). Germline loops: CDR1 MDHEN, CDR2 SYDVKM. The CDR3 is 14 residues long. Trimming took off 6 bases at V and 2 bases at J, with 14 bases between the two ends.

This clone showed up just a few times. V usage is TRBV10-3 and J usage is TRBJ1-3; 7 bases map to TRBD1. Germline V CDR1 and CDR2: ENHRY, SYGVKD. J was trimmed by 2 bases and V by 6 bases; bases with no gene match: 10. CDR3 length: 16 amino acids. The DNA of the CDR3 is TGTGCCATCAGGCCCGGGACAGAAAGAACTGGAAACACCATATATTTT. It translates to CAIRPGTERTGNTIYF.

J is TRBJ2-1 and V is TRBV29-1; TRBD2 might be the D (5 bases). This CDR3 is 12 amino acids long. CDR1 and CDR2 from the germline V gene are SQVTM and ANQGSEA. Trimming cost V 7 bases and J 4 bases, with 11 bases left between them. The CDR3 sequence: CSAQGLYNEQFF. As DNA, the CDR3 is TGCAGCGCACAAGGACTTTACAATGAGCAGTTCTTC.

The V and J genes are TRBV28 and TRBJ1-5; D is uncertain. The CDR3 length is 15 residues. The V gene lost 2 bases and the J gene lost 6 bases, with 14 bases spanning the gap. Germline lookup yields CDR1 MDHEN and CDR2 SYDVKM. CDR3 sequence: CASSLTRITGQPQHF. The CDR3 region has the DNA TGTGCCAGCAGTTTAACGAGGATCACTGGTCAGCCCCAGCATTTT.

The rearrangement links TRBV4-1 to TRBJ2-7, with 12 bases matching TRBD1. CDR1 is MGHRA, CDR2 YSYEKL, per germline. V was clipped by 2 bases and J by 2 bases; unmatched bases: 7. The CDR3 is made up of 17 amino acids. CDR3 sequence: CASSQTEGQGAPYEQYF. The CDR3 DNA follows: TGCGCCAGCAGCCAAACTGAGGGACAGGGGGCCCCCTACGAGCAGTACTTC.

Points on this clone: A junction boundary mismatches the germline segment, possibly from a read error. This chain joins TRBV7-2 and TRBJ2-3, with 12 bases identical to TRBD2. Germline V CDR1 and CDR2: SGHTA, FQGNSA. This CDR3 is built from 15 residues. CDR3 sequence: CASSLAGGRTDTQYF. DNA for the CDR3: TGTGCCAGCAGCCTAGCGGGAGGGCGCACAGATACGCAGTATTTT. Based on the CDR3 plus reference TRBV7-2 and TRBJ2-3, the full variable domain is GAGVSQSPSNKVTEKGKDVELRCDPISGHTALYWYRQSLGQGLEFLIYFQGNSAPDKSGLPSDRFSAERTGGSVSTLTIQRTQQEDSAVYLCASSLAGGRTDTQYFGPGTRLTVL.

The chain employs TRBV2 and TRBJ2-1; possible D gene TRBD2, 5 bases. V lost 8 bases and J lost 7, with 18 bases in between. Per germline, CDR1 SNHLY and CDR2 FYNNEI. The CDR3 spans 14 residues. CDR3 DNA: TGTGCCAGCCTTAAACCGAGGACTGAGAATGAGCAGTTCTTC. It yields the protein CASLKPRTENEQFF.

This chain links TRBV9 with TRBJ1-2; 7 nucleotides agree with TRBD1. The ends lost 5 bases at V and 1 base at J; junction bases unmatched: 14. There are 17 residues in the CDR3. In germline, CDR1 is SGDLS, CDR2 YYNGEE. For the CDR3, the DNA is TGTGCCAGCAGTCGTAGGACGGGACAGACTTTTAACTATGGCTACACCTTC. It translates to CASSRRTGQTFNYGYTF.

The CDR3: CASSKYERGGIYNEQFF. The DNA of the CDR3 is TGTGCCAGCAGCAAATATGAGCGGGGGGGTATATACAATGAGCAGTTCTTC. The gene calls are TRBV21-1 and TRBJ2-1; the D call in the table, TRBD2, was not verified against the DNA. TRBV21-1 is flagged as a pseudogene. The length of the CDR3 is 17 residues.

This clone was detected only a few times. This rearrangement joins TRBV6-5 to TRBJ2-7; perhaps TRBD1 as D (6 bases). The CDR3 contains 15 residues. V lost 0 bases to trimming and J lost 1 base, with 10 bases between them. Germline CDR1 and CDR2: MNHEY and SVGAGI. This CDR3 is CASSYSIGQSYEQYF. In DNA form, the CDR3 reads TGTGCCAGCAGTTACTCGATCGGACAGTCCTACGAGCAGTACTTC.

This clone appeared a single time. This chain uses TRBV5-3 with TRBJ2-7; D gene unclear. TRBV5-3 is labeled an ORF, and its function is uncertain. The V gene lost 4 bases and the J gene lost 5 bases, with 13 bases spanning the gap. The CDR3 sequence is 13 residues long. The CDR3 nucleotides read TGTGCCAGAAGCCGACGCGGTTCCCACGAGCAGTACTTC. It encodes CARSRRGSHEQYF.

The chain couples TRBV29-1 to TRBJ2-1, with 7 bases aligning to TRBD2. Germline loops: CDR1 SQVTM, CDR2 ANQGSEA. V was pared by 3 bases and J by 8 bases, with 10 bases of the junction left unmatched. The CDR3 extends over 14 amino acids. The CDR3 spells CSVDRAGVIDEQFF. The CDR3 coding sequence is TGCAGCGTTGATCGGGCGGGAGTGATTGATGAGCAGTTCTTC.

The chain recombines TRBV5-1 with TRBJ1-1, with 9 bases lining up with TRBD1. The germline gives CDR1 SGHRS, CDR2 YFSETQ. With V trimmed by 4 bases and J by 5 bases, 6 bases remained unmatched. The CDR3 spans 14 residues. CDR3 in amino acids: CASSKDRGGTEAFF. CDR3 nucleotides: TGCGCCAGCAGCAAGGACAGGGGAGGTACTGAAGCTTTCTTT.

The V call is TRBV14, the J call TRBJ2-7, with TRBD1 matching 7 bases. V was pared by 4 bases and J by 4 bases, with 4 bases of the junction left unmatched. The germline V gene has CDR1 SGHDN and CDR2 FVKESK. This CDR3 is built from 13 residues. The CDR3 is CASSPGQFYEQYF. CDR3 sequence (DNA): TGTGCCAGCAGCCCGGGACAGTTTTACGAGCAGTACTTC.

J is TRBJ2-7 and V is TRBV5-1; no clear D gene. Germline V gene data show CDR1 as SGHRS and CDR2 as YFSETQ. Trimming shortened V by 0 bases and J by 0 bases, and 7 bases separated the two germline ends. CDR3 length: 14 residues. The CDR3 here is CASSLAASSYEQYF. The CDR3 DNA reads as TGCGCCAGCAGCTTGGCTGCGAGCTCCTACGAGCAGTACTTC.

The J gene is TRBJ2-1, the V gene TRBV7-2; 7 bases map to TRBD1. The J segment lost 2 bases and the V segment lost 5 bases, leaving 9 bases of the junction unmatched. The CDR3 is made up of 16 amino acids. In germline, CDR1 is SGHTA, CDR2 FQGNSA. The CDR3 sequence: CASSHGPRGPYNEQFF. The CDR3 DNA is TGTGCCAGCAGCCACGGGCCAAGGGGGCCCTACAATGAGCAGTTCTTC. Full variable domain (remainder filled in from reference TRBV7-2 and TRBJ2-1): GAGVSQSPSNKVTEKGKDVELRCDPISGHTALYWYRQSLGQGLEFLIYFQGNSAPDKSGLPSDRFSAERTGGSVSTLTIQRTQQEDSAVYLCASSHGPRGPYNEQFFGPGTRLTVL.

Only one count was recorded for this clone. The chain couples TRBV4-1 to TRBJ2-3; D is unclear. This CDR3 is 14 amino acids long. The V gene lost 1 base and the J gene lost 4 bases, with 9 bases spanning the gap. From germline, CDR1 is MGHRA and CDR2 YSYEKL. The CDR3 here is CASSQGSGADTQYF. As DNA, the CDR3 is TGCGCCAGCAGCCAAGGAAGTGGAGCAGATACGCAGTATTTT.

CDR3 loop: CASRGTSSLRNYEQYF. CDR3 coding DNA: TGTGCCAGCAGGGGGACTAGCTCCCTCCGGAACTACGAGCAGTACTTC. This rearrangement joins TRBV6-6 to TRBJ2-7, with TRBD2 matching over 9 bases. V lost 6 bases, J lost 3 bases, and 12 bases stayed unmatched. The CDR3 loop spans 16 amino acids. Germline CDR1 and CDR2: MNHNY and SVGAGI (reference sequence).

The chain joins TRBV28 to TRBJ1-2, with 10 bases identical to TRBD1. V lost 5 bases, J lost 6 bases, and 9 bases stayed unmatched. In germline, CDR1 is MDHEN, CDR2 SYDVKM. This CDR3 contains 15 residues. CDR3: CASSDPDRGRNGYTF. The CDR3 DNA sequence: TGTGCCAGCAGTGACCCAGACAGGGGGCGGAATGGCTACACCTTC.

J is TRBJ1-2 and V is TRBV6-1; D gene uncertain. Germline V gene lookup returns CDR1 MNHNS and CDR2 SASEGT. CDR3 length equals 15 residues. V was clipped by 4 bases and J by 0 bases, with 12 bases between them. The CDR3 nucleotides read TGTGCCAGCAGTGTGCGGCATTCAGCTAACTATGGCTACACCTTC. Its translation is CASSVRHSANYGYTF.

The chain joins TRBV7-2 to TRBJ2-2; possibly TRBD2 for D (5 bases). V dropped 4 bases and J dropped 1 base, with 7 bases sitting between them. In germline, CDR1 is SGHTA, CDR2 FQGNSA. The CDR3 is 14 residues long. The CDR3 region is CASSWGVNTGELFF. DNA of the CDR3: TGTGCCAGCAGCTGGGGAGTGAACACCGGGGAGCTGTTTTTT. Supplemented by reference TRBV7-2 and TRBJ2-2, the full variable domain reads GAGVSQSPSNKVTEKGKDVELRCDPISGHTALYWYRQSLGQGLEFLIYFQGNSAPDKSGLPSDRFSAERTGGSVSTLTIQRTQQEDSAVYLCASSWGVNTGELFFGEGSRLTVL.

The rearrangement uses TRBV7-3 and TRBJ2-2; no clear D. Trimming shortened V by 4 bases and J by 7 bases, and 7 bases separated the two germline ends. From germline, CDR1 is SGHTA and CDR2 FQGTGA. This CDR3 contains 12 residues. CDR3 in DNA: TGTGCCAGCAGCTCAGGAATCGGGGAGCTGTTTTTT. It codes for CASSSGIGELFF. Full variable domain (rest looked up from reference TRBV7-3 and TRBJ2-2): GAGVSQTPSNKVTEKGKYVELRCDPISGHTALYWYRQSLGQGPEFLIYFQGTGAADDSGLPNDRFFAVRPEGSVSTLKIQRTERGDSAVYLCASSSGIGELFFGEGSRLTVL.

This chain connects TRBV18 to TRBJ1-1, with TRBD1 matching over 8 bases. J was trimmed by 0 bases and V by 3 bases; bases with no gene match: 3. Looked up from germline, CDR1 is KGHSH and CDR2 is LQKENI. The CDR3 totals 15 residues. CDR3 in amino acids: CASSPLDRVNTEAFF. CDR3 sequence (DNA): TGTGCCAGCTCACCGTTGGACAGGGTGAACACTGAAGCTTTCTTT.